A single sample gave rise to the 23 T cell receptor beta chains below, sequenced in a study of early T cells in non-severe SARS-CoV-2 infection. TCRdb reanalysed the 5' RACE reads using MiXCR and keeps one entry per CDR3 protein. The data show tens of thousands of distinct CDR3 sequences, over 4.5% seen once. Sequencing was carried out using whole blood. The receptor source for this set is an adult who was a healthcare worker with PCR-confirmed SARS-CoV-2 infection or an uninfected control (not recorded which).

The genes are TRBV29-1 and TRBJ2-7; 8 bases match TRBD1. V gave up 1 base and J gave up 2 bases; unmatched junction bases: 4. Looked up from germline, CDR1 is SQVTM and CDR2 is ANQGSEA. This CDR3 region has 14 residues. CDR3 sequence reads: CSVEGRQGTYEQYF. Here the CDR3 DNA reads TGCAGCGTTGAAGGAAGACAGGGGACCTACGAGCAGTACTTC.

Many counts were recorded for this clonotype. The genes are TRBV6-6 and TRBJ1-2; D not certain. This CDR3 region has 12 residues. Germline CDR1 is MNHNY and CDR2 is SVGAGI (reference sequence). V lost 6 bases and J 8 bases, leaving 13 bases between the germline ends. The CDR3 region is CASSEWSDGYTF. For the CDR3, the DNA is TGTGCCAGCAGCGAGTGGTCGGACGGCTACACCTTC.

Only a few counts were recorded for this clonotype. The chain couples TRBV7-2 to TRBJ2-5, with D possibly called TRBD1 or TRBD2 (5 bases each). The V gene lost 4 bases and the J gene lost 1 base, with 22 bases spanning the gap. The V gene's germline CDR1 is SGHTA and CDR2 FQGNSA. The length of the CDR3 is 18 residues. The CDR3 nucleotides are TGTGCCAGCAGCTGGGCCCCCTACCGGGGAAGGGGCCAAGAGACCCAGTACTTC. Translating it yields CASSWAPYRGRGQETQYF.

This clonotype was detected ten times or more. CDR3 loop: CASSRASQNTGELFF. The CDR3 DNA sequence: TGTGCCAGCAGTAGGGCTAGCCAGAACACCGGGGAGCTGTTTTTT. This chain joins TRBV5-4 and TRBJ2-2, with D perhaps TRBD2 (5 bases). The germline CDR1 and CDR2 sequences are SGHNT and YYREEE (reference sequence). Trimming removed 5 bases from V and 1 base from J, with 12 bases in between. CDR3 size: 15 residues. Full variable domain (remainder filled in from reference TRBV5-4 and TRBJ2-2): ETGVTQSPTHLIKTRGQQVTLRCSSQSGHNTVSWYQQALGQGPQFIFQYYREEENGRGNFPPRFSGLQFPNYSSELNVNALELDDSALYLCASSRASQNTGELFFGEGSRLTVL.

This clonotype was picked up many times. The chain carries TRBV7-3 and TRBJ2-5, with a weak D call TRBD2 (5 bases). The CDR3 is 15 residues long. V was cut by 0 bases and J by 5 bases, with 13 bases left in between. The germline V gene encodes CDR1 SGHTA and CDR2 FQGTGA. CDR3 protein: CASSLTSLSEETQYF. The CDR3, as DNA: TGTGCCAGCAGCTTAACGTCCCTTAGCGAGGAGACCCAGTACTTC.

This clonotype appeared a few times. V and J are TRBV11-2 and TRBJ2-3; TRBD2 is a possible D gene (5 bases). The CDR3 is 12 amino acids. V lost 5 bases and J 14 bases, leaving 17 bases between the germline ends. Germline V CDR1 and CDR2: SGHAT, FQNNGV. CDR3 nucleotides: TGTGCCAGCAGCAACGGGCTAGCTGTTGGGTATTTT. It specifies CASSNGLAVGYF.

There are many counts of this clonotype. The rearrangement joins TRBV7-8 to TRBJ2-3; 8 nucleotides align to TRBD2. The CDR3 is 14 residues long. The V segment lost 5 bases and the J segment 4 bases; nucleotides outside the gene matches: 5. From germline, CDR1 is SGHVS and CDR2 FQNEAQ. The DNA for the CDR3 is TGTGCCAGCAGCCCATGGACTAGCTCAGATACGCAGTATTTT. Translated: CASSPWTSSDTQYF.

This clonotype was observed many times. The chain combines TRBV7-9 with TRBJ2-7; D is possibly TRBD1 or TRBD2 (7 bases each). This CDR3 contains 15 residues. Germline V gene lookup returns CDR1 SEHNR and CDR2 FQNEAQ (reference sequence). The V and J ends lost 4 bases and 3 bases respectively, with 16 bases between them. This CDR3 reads CASSSGPGGVYEQYF. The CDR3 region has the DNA TGTGCCAGCAGCTCCGGGCCAGGGGGGGTCTACGAGCAGTACTTC.

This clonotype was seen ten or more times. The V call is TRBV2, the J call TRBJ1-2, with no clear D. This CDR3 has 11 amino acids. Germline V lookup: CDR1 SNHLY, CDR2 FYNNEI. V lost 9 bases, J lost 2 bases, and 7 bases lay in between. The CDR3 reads CARQTNYGYTF. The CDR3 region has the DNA TGTGCCAGACAGACAAACTATGGCTACACCTTC.

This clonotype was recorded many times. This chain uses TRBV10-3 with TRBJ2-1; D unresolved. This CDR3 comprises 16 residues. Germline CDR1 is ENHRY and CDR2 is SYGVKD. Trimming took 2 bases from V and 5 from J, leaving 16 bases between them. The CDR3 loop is CAISEMVLNVNNEQFF. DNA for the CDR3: TGTGCCATCAGTGAGATGGTATTAAATGTGAACAATGAGCAGTTCTTC.

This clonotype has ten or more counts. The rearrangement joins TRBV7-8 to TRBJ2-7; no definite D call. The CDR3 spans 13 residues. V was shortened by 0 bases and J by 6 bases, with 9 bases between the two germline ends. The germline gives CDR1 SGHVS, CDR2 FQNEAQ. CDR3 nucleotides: TGTGCCAGCAGCTTAGCGCGTCAAGCCGAGCAGTACTTC. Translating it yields CASSLARQAEQYF.

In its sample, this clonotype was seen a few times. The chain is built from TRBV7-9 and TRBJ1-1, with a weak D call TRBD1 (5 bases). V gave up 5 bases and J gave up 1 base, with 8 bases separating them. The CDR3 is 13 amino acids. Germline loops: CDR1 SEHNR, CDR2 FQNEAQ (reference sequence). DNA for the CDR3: TGTGCCAGCAGCACGACAGCGAACACTGAAGCTTTCTTT. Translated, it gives CASSTTANTEAFF.

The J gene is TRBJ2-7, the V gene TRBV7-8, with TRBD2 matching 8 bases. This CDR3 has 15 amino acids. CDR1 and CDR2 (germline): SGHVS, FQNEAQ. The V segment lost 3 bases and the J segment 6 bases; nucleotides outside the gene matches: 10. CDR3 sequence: CASSFPAGGVSEQYF. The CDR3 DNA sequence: TGTGCCAGCAGCTTTCCTGCCGGGGGGGTCTCCGAGCAGTACTTC.

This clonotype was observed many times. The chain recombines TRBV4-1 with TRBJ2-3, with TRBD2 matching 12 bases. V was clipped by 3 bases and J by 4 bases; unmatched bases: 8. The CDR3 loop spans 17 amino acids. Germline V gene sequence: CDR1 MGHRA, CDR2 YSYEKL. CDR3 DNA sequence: TGCGCCAGCAGCCATCCTACTAGCGGGGGGTTCGCAGATACGCAGTATTTT. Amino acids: CASSHPTSGGFADTQYF.

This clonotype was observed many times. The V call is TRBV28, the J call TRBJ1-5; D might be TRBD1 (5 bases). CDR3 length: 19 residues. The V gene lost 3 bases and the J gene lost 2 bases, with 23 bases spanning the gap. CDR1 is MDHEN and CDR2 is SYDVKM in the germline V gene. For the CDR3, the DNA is TGTGCCAGCAGTTTCGGGACTCATATCCTATCGTCGGGCAATCAGCCCCAGCATTTT. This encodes CASSFGTHILSSGNQPQHF. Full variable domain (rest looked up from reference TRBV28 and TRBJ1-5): DVKVTQSSRYLVKRTGEKVFLECVQDMDHENMFWYRQDPGLGLRLIYFSYDVKMKEKGDIPEGYSVSREKKERFSLILESASTNQTSMYLCASSFGTHILSSGNQPQHFGDGTRLSIL.

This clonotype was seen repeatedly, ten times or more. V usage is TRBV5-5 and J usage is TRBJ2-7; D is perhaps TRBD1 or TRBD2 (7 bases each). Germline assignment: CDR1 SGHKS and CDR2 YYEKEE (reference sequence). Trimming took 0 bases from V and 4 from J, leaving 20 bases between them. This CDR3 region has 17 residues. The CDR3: CASSLDPGTAGFYEQYF. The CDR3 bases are TGTGCCAGCAGCTTGGACCCCGGGACAGCGGGATTTTACGAGCAGTACTTC.

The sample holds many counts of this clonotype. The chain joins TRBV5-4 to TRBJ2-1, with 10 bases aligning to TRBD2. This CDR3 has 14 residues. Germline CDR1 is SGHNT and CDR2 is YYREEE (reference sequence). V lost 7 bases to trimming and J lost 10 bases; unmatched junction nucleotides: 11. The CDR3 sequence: CASGSSGSAREQFF. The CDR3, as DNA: TGTGCCAGCGGATCTAGCGGGAGTGCGAGGGAGCAGTTCTTC. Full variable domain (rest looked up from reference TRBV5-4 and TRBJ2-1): ETGVTQSPTHLIKTRGQQVTLRCSSQSGHNTVSWYQQALGQGPQFIFQYYREEENGRGNFPPRFSGLQFPNYSSELNVNALELDDSALYLCASGSSGSAREQFFGPGTRLTVL.

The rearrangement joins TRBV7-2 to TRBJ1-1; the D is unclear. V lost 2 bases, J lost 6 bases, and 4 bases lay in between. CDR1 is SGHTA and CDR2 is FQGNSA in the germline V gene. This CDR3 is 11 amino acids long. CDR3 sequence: CASSLFSEAFF. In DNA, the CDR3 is TGTGCCAGCAGCTTATTTTCTGAAGCTTTCTTT.

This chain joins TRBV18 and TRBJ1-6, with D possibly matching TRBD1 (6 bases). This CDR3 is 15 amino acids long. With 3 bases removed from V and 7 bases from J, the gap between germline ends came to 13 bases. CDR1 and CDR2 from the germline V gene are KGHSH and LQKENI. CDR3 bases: TGTGCCAGCTCACCTCCGGGACATCCGAATTCACCCCTCCACTTT. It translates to CASSPPGHPNSPLHF.

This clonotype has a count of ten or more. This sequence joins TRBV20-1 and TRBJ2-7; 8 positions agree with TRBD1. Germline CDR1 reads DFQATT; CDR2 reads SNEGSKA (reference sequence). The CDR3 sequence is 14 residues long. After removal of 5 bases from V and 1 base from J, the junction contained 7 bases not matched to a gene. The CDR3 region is CSAGTGRRSYEQYF. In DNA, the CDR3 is TGCAGTGCTGGGACAGGTAGACGGTCCTACGAGCAGTACTTC.

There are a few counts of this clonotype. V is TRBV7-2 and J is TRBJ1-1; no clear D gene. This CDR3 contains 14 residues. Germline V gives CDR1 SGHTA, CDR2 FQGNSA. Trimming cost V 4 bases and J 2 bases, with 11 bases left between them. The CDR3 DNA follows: TGTGCCAGCAGCTGGTACTCCTCCAACACTGAAGCTTTCTTT. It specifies CASSWYSSNTEAFF.

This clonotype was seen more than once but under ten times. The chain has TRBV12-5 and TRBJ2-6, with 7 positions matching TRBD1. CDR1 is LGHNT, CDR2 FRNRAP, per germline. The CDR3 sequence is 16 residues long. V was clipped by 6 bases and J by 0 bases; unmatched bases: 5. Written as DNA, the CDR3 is TGTGCTAGTGGCCAAGGGACAGTCTCTGGGGCCAACGTCCTGACTTTC. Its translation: CASGQGTVSGANVLTF.

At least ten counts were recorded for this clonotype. In DNA, the CDR3 is TGTGCCAGCAGCCGCAGGGAGTGGTTGTCAGGCTACACCTTC. Protein sequence: CASSRREWLSGYTF. The V and J genes are TRBV12-3 or TRBV12-4 and TRBJ1-2, with D maybe TRBD1 (5 bases). The CDR3 covers 14 residues. V was clipped by 6 bases and J by 8 bases, with 19 bases between them.